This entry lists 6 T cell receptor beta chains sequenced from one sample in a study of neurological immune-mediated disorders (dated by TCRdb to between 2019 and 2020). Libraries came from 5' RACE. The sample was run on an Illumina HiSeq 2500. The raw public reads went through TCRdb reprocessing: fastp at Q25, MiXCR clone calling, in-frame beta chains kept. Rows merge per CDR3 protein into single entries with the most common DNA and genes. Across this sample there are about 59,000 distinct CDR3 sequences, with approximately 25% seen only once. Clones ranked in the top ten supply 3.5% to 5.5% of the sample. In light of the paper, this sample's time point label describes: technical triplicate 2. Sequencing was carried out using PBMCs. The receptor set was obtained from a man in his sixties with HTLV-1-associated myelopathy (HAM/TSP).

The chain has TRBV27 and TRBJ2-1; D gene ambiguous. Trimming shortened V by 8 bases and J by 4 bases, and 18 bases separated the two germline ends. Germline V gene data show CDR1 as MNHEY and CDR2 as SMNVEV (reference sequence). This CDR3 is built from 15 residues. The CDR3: CASWPGQLGYNEQFF. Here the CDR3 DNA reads TGTGCCAGCTGGCCCGGCCAGTTGGGTTACAATGAGCAGTTCTTC.

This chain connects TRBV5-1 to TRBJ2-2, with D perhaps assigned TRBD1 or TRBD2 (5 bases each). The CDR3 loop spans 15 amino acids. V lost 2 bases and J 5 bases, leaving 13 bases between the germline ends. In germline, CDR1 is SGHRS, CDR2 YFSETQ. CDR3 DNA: TGCGCCAGCAGCTTTTTGGGACGTGGTACCGGGGAGCTGTTTTTT. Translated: CASSFLGRGTGELFF.

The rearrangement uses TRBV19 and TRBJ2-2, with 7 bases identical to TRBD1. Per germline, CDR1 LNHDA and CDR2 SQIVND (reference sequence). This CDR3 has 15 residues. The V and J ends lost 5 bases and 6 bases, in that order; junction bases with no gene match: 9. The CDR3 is CASSHDRDGAGELFF. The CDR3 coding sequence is TGTGCCAGTAGTCACGACAGGGATGGAGCCGGGGAGCTGTTTTTT.

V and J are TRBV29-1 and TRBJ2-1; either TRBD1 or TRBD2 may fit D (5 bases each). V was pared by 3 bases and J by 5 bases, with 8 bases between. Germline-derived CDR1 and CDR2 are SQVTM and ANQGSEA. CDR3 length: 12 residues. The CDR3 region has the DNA TGCAGCGTTGAGAGGGGCGACAATGAGCAGTTCTTC. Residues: CSVERGDNEQFF.

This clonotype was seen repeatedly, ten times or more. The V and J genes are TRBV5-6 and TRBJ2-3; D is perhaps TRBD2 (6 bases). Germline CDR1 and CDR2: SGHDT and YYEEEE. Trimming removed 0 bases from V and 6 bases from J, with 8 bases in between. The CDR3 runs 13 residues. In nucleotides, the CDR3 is TGTGCCAGCAGCTTGGCTAGCGCCGATACGCAGTATTTT. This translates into CASSLASADTQYF.

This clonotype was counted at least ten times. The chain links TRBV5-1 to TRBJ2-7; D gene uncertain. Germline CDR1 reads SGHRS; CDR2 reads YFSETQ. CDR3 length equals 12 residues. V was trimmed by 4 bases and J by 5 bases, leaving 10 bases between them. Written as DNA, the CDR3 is TGCGCCAGCAGCACCACCACAAACGAGCAGTACTTC. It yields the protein CASSTTTNEQYF.